This T cell receptor (beta chain) emerged from a study of T-cell memory formation after mild COVID-19. Regarding the study as a whole: Pre-infection memory showed some responding clones, and this suggested that cross-reactive memory joined.

Note on this clonotype: Its antigen is not identified.

It was 5'RACE with constant-segment primers that produced the TCR alpha and TCR beta cDNA libraries, which carried sample barcodes and UMIs. TCRdb ran MiXCR on the 5' RACE reads and lists one entry per CDR3 protein. The data show roughly 580,000 distinct CDR3 sequences, 18% seen once. The CDR3 contains 13 residues. V shed 4 bases and J shed 9 bases, with 13 bases lying between them. CDR1 is SGHTA, CDR2 FQGNSA, per germline. The sequence derives from an adult woman who had mild COVID-19 (a few samples of this study predate the infection). Cell type and time point are not known. Sample: PBMCs or a T cell subset sorted from them (not recorded which). The chain recombines TRBV7-2 with TRBJ2-1; no reliable D call. CDR3: CASSSVLVVEQFF. DNA of the CDR3: TGTGCCAGCAGCTCGGTCCTAGTGGTTGAGCAGTTCTTC. Full variable domain (outside the CDR3, taken from reference TRBV7-2 and TRBJ2-1): GAGVSQSPSNKVTEKGKDVELRCDPISGHTALYWYRQSLGQGLEFLIYFQGNSAPDKSGLPSDRFSAERTGGSVSTLTIQRTQQEDSAVYLCASSSVLVVEQFFGPGTRLTVL.